Listed below are T cell receptor beta chains from one sample, sequenced in a study of graft-versus-host responses after intestinal transplantation. Sequencing was performed with immunoSEQ multiplex PCR; in TCRdb, only in-frame clones are kept and a portion is missing. The sample contains some 70,000 clones, around nine tenths of which appear only once. The sequencing here drew on bone marrow, taken roughly 110 weeks after intestinal transplantation. These receptors came from a human patient who received an intestinal transplant, so some T cells may come from the graft donor. Each CDR3 is given with its conserved first and last residue. The D gene is left open where the match is weak. Size values are once, few and many counts, or a class for expanded clones, and some rows have none.

J gene	D gene	clone size	CDR3 length	V gene	CDR3 DNA	CDR3 protein
TRBJ2-7	.	.	14	TRBV6-1	TGTGCCAGCAGTGAATGGGGTCCCTCCTACGAGCAGTACTTC	CASSEWGPSYEQYF
TRBJ2-1	.	.	13	TRBV6-6	TGTGCCAGCAGCCGGACAGACTACAATGAGCAGTTCTTC	CASSRTDYNEQFF
TRBJ1-2	.	.	14	TRBV4-1	TGCGCCAGCAGCCAAGAAATCCCGGCGGCCTCTCACACCTTC	CASSQEIPAASHTF
TRBJ1-5	.	.	14	TRBV2	TGTGCCAGCAGCGGACGGAATAGCAATCAGCCCCAGCATTTT	CASSGRNSNQPQHF
TRBJ1-2	.	.	14	TRBV19	TGTGCCAGTACAAGGGGCGCTTTTAACTATGGCTACACCTTC	CASTRGAFNYGYTF
TRBJ1-3	.	.	15	TRBV6-1	TGTGCCAGCAGTTTACAGAGGGAAGGAGGAAACACCATATATTTT	CASSLQREGGNTIYF
TRBJ2-5	.	.	16	TRBV18	TGTGCCAGCTCACCTGCTGGGGCACAGGGAGGGGAGACCCAGTACTTC	CASSPAGAQGGETQYF
TRBJ2-5	.	.	13	TRBV5-1	TGCGCCAGCAGCTTGGGGGGTAAAGAGACCCAGTACTTC	CASSLGGKETQYF
TRBJ1-1	.	.	11	TRBV29-1	TGCAGCGCCGCTGGGGGGACTGAAGCTTTCTTT	CSAAGGTEAFF
TRBJ2-7	.	.	14	TRBV6-5	TGTGCCAGCAGCTTCGCGGCTACTAGTTACGAGCAGTACTTC	CASSFAATSYEQYF
TRBJ2-2	TRBD1	once	14	TRBV18	TGTGCCAGCTCACGGGACAGTAACACCGGGGAGCTGTTTTTT	CASSRDSNTGELFF
TRBJ2-7	.	once	13	TRBV28	TGTGCCAGCAGTTTCCCAGATTCCTACGAGCAGTACTTC	CASSFPDSYEQYF
TRBJ1-2	.	medium-sized	12	TRBV25-1	TGTGCCAGCAGTGGGGGGGACACCCGTTACACCTTC	CASSGGDTRYTF
TRBJ2-7	.	.	13	TRBV11-2	TGTGCCAGCAGCAAAGGACTTAACTACGAGCAGTACTTC	CASSKGLNYEQYF
TRBJ1-2	TRBD1	.	19	TRBV4-1	TGCGCCAGCAGCCAAGAACCCGGGACAGGGGATGGCCCAGTCTATGGCTACACCTTC	CASSQEPGTGDGPVYGYTF
TRBJ1-3	.	.	14	TRBV29-1	TGCAGCGTTTGGGACGGCTTCTCTGGAAACACCATATATTTT	CSVWDGFSGNTIYF
TRBJ1-3	.	.	14	TRBV5-1	TGCGCCAGCAGCTTGGGCGTCTCTGGAAACACCATATATTTT	CASSLGVSGNTIYF
TRBJ2-1	.	.	15	TRBV21-1	TGTGCCAGCAACCCGACAGGGGGCCCCTACAATGAGCAGTTCTTC	CASNPTGGPYNEQFF
TRBJ1-6	TRBD1	.	15	TRBV4-2	TGTGCCAGCAGCCATCCGGGACAGGATAATTCACCCCTCCACTTT	CASSHPGQDNSPLHF
TRBJ1-2	.	.	13	TRBV6-5	TGTGCCAGCAGTTACAGCGCTGGACAGCACTACACCTTC	CASSYSAGQHYTF
TRBJ2-7	.	.	14	TRBV10-3	TGTGCCATCGCAATGCAGACAGCGGGCTACGAGCAGTACTTC	CAIAMQTAGYEQYF
TRBJ2-7	.	.	14	TRBV7-6	TGTGCCAGCAGCTTAGAGACGGGGCACTACGAGCAGTACTTC	CASSLETGHYEQYF
TRBJ1-5	.	.	13	TRBV5-4	TGTGCCAGCAGCTTAGCGGGAGATCAGCCCCAGCATTTT	CASSLAGDQPQHF
TRBJ1-2	TRBD1	.	13	TRBV10-3	TGTGCCATCAGTGCTGAGGGGGCCTATGGCTACACCTTC	CAISAEGAYGYTF
TRBJ2-7	.	.	13	TRBV5-5	TGTGCCAGCAGCTTGAGTTCCTCCTACGAGCAGTACTTC	CASSLSSSYEQYF
TRBJ1-5	.	.	13	TRBV6-1	TGTGCCAGCAGTGAAAGGAGCGTCAGCCAATCCACATTC	CASSERSVSQSTF
TRBJ1-5	.	once	12	TRBV28	TGTGCCACCAAATGGGCGGGACAGCCCCAGCATTTT	CATKWAGQPQHF
TRBJ1-6	.	.	12	TRBV27	TGTGCCAGCAGCCAGGGATGGTCACCCCTCCACTTT	CASSQGWSPLHF
TRBJ2-5	TRBD2	medium-sized	15	TRBV27	TGTGCCAGCGGGACTAGCGGCGGGGCGCAAGAGACCCAGTACTTC	CASGTSGGAQETQYF
TRBJ2-4	TRBD2	.	15	TRBV30	TGTGCCTGGAACGGACTAGCCGCAGCCAAAAACATTCAGTACTTC	CAWNGLAAAKNIQYF
TRBJ1-2	TRBD1	.	16	TRBV13	TGTGCCAGCAGCTTCGGGACAGGGGGCGAATTGTATGGCTACACCTTC	CASSFGTGGELYGYTF
TRBJ2-1	.	.	16	TRBV7-3	TGTGCCAGCAGCCCACATGGGGGAAACCCCTACAATGAGCAGTTCTTC	CASSPHGGNPYNEQFF
TRBJ2-1	.	.	15	TRBV6-5	TGTGCCAGCAGTTACTCGTTCTCAGGGATCAATGAGCAGTTCTTC	CASSYSFSGINEQFF
TRBJ1-2	TRBD1	.	18	TRBV7-3	TGTGCCAGCAGCCCAGGGGGTGGGTGGGACAGCTCTAACTATGGCTACACCTTC	CASSPGGGWDSSNYGYTF
TRBJ1-1	.	.	15	TRBV6-5	TGTGCCAGCAGTTACGCGGAGGGCATGAGCACTGAAGCTTTCTTT	CASSYAEGMSTEAFF
TRBJ2-1	.	.	17	TRBV19	TGTGCCAGTAGTATAGAGCCGCCGATGACCTATACAAATGAGCAGTTCTTC	CASSIEPPMTYTNEQFF
TRBJ1-1	.	.	12	TRBV29-1	TGCAGCGTTGAAGGACATTTCACTGAAGCTTTCTTT	CSVEGHFTEAFF
TRBJ1-1	.	.	13	TRBV10-1	TGCGCCAGCAGTGACTTCTGGGGTACTGAAGCTTTCTTT	CASSDFWGTEAFF
TRBJ2-1	TRBD1	.	14	TRBV2	TGTGCCAGCAGCTCAGGGGGCTCCTACAATGAGCAGTTCTTC	CASSSGGSYNEQFF
TRBJ2-7	.	.	12	TRBV30	TGTGCCTGGAGCTGGCAGAAGTACGAGCAGTACTTC	CAWSWQKYEQYF